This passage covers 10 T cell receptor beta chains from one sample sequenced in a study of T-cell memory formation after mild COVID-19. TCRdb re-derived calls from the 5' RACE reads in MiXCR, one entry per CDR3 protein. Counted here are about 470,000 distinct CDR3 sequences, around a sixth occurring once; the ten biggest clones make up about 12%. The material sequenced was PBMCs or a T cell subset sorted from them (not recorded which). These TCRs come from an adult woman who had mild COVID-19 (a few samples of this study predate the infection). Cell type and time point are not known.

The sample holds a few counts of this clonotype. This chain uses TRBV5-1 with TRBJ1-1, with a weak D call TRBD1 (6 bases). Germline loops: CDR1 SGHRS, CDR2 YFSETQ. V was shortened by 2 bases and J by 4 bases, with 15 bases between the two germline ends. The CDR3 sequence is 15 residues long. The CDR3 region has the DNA TGCGCCAGCAGCTTACCAGGGGACAAGGGCACTGAAGCTTTCTTT. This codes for CASSLPGDKGTEAFF.

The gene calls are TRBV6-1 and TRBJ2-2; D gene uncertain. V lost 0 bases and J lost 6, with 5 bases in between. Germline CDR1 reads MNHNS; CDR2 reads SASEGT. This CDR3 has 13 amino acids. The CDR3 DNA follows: TGTGCCAGCAGTGAAGCGCTCCCCGGGGAGCTGTTTTTT. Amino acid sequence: CASSEALPGELFF.

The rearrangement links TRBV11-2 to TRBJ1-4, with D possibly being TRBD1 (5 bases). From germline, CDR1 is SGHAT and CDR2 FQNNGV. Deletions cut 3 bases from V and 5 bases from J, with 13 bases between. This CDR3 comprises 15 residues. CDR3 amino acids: CASSFLGRANEKLFF. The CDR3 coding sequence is TGTGCCAGCAGCTTCTTGGGCAGGGCAAATGAAAAACTGTTTTTT.

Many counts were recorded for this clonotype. In DNA form, the CDR3 reads TGCAGTGCCAGCCCGCCAATACTAGCCGAGACCCAGTACTTC. Amino acid sequence: CSASPPILAETQYF. The chain is built from TRBV20-1 and TRBJ2-5, with D maybe TRBD2 (6 bases). The CDR3 sequence is 14 residues long. Germline-derived CDR1 and CDR2 are DFQATT and SNEGSKA (reference sequence). The V end was cut by 6 bases, the J end by 5 bases, with 19 bases between.

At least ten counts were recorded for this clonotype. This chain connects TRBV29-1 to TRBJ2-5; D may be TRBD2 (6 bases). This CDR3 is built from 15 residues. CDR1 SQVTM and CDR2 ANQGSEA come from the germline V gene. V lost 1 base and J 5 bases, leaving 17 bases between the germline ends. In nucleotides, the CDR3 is TGCAGCGTTGAAGGTGGAGGGTCGGCAGAGGAGACCCAGTACTTC. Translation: CSVEGGGSAEETQYF.

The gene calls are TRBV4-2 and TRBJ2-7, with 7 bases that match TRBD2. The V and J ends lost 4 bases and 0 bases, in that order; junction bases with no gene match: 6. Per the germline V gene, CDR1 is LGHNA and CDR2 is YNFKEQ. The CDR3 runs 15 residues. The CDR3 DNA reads TGTGCCAGCAGCCGGGAGCGGGGTAGCTCCTACGAGCAGTACTTC. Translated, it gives CASSRERGSSYEQYF.

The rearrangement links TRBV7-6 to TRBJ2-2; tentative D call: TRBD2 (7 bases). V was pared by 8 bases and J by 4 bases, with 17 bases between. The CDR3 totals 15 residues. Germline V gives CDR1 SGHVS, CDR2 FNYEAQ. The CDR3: CASGTRGAVTGELFF. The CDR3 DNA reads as TGTGCCAGCGGAACACGGGGGGCGGTCACCGGGGAGCTGTTTTTT.

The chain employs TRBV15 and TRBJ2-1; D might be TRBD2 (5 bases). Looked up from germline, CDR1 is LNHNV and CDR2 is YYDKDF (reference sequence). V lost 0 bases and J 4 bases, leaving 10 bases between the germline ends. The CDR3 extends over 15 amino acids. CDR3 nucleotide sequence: TGTGCCACCAGCAGAGAAGGGAGTGGATACAATGAGCAGTTCTTC. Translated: CATSREGSGYNEQFF.

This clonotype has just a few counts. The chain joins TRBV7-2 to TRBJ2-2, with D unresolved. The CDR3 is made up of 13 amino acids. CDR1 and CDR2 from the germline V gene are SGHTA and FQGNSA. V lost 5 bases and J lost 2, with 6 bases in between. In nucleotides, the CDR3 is TGTGCCAGCAGCGTCGACAACACCGGGGAGCTGTTTTTT. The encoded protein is CASSVDNTGELFF.

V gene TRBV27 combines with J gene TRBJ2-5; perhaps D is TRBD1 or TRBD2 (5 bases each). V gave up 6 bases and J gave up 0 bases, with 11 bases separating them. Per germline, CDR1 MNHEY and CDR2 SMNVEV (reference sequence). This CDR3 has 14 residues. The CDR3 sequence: CASSGWGNQETQYF. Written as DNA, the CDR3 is TGTGCCAGCAGCGGGTGGGGGAACCAAGAGACCCAGTACTTC.